The present T cell receptor beta chain was sequenced within a study of cytomegalovirus exposure and HLA in healthy donors. Whole-study context: Tens of millions of unique TCR sequences came from HLA-typed donors in an early release.

Each of the donors was a healthy bone marrow donor. Study-wide points: Previously analyzed data showed that most TCR beta V segments were productive at a frequency of about 90% or about 30%.

PCR amplification relied on 60 Vbeta primers (plus 13 Jbeta primers). The protocol was immunoSEQ multiplex PCR, while the TCRdb copy is restricted to in-frame clones and leaves out a portion. The data hold about 140,000 clones, with roughly 86% observed a single time. With regard to this clone: Its antigen remains unknown.

The CDR3 loop spans 17 amino acids. The germline V gene has CDR1 MGHDK and CDR2 SYGVNS. The V and J ends lost 0 bases and 1 base respectively, with 16 bases between them. Sequenced material: PBMCs. The rearrangement joins TRBV25-1 to TRBJ2-7; D might be TRBD1 (5 bases). This receptor was taken from a man between 18 and 29 years old in good health and CMV-seropositive. CDR3 sequence: CASSEYAGYLGSYEQYF. The DNA for the CDR3 is TGTGCCAGCAGTGAATACGCAGGGTATTTGGGTTCCTACGAGCAGTACTTC.